The entry below gives a single TCR beta chain sequence along with its context. TCRdb's copy holds only in-frame clones and misses some; the assay was immunoSEQ multiplex PCR. There are around 100,000 clones in the sample; about 87% occur only once, and just under 20% lies in the top ten. These data come from a study of blood T cell repertoires in COVID-19. Overall study context: Samples representing acute and convalescent COVID-19 were sourced from the United States, Italy and Spain.

The CDR3 extends over 16 amino acids. From germline, CDR1 is SNHLY and CDR2 FYNNEI. V dropped 7 bases and J dropped 6; count of bases not matched to a gene: 13. The sequence was collected from a human donor in a cohort sampled during active COVID-19. Sequences were obtained from peripheral blood. The chain links TRBV2 to TRBJ2-4; TRBD1 matches 9 bases. The CDR3 sequence is CASTPNSPGQGNIQYF. CDR3 coding DNA: TGTGCCAGCACCCCAAACTCACCGGGACAGGGAAACATTCAGTACTTC.